The next 4 T cell receptor beta chains were all read from a single sample in a study of T-cell reconstitution after alpha-beta-depleted transplantation in children. Preparing the TCRbeta library involved the use of unique molecular identifiers. TCRdb passed the PCR reads through MiXCR, listing each CDR3 protein once. The table shows about 540,000 distinct CDR3 sequences, with around 17% occurring only once. Sequencing was performed on PBMCs from the stem cell graft donor, taken from the stem cell graft. The receptors come from a human donor who donated a stem cell graft to a child with acute lymphoblastic leukemia.

The V and J genes are TRBV4-1 and TRBJ2-2; maybe TRBD2 (5 bases). Trimming removed 5 bases from V and 5 bases from J, with 9 bases in between. The V gene's germline CDR1 is MGHRA and CDR2 YSYEKL. CDR3 length: 13 amino acids. The CDR3 here is CASSGRGTGELFF. The CDR3 DNA reads as TGCGCCAGCAGCGGTCGGGGAACCGGGGAGCTGTTTTTT.

This clonotype has a handful of counts. The chain links TRBV5-1 to TRBJ2-7; maybe TRBD2 (6 bases). Germline assignment: CDR1 SGHRS and CDR2 YFSETQ. The CDR3 is made up of 14 amino acids. Trimming took 2 bases from V and 0 from J, leaving 9 bases between them. CDR3 sequence: CASSFGSGSYEQYF. The CDR3 DNA follows: TGCGCCAGCAGCTTCGGTAGCGGCTCCTACGAGCAGTACTTC.

The CDR3 nucleotides are TGTGCCAGCACCCTCAGACACGGGCAGTACTTC. This encodes CASTLRHGQYF. This chain joins TRBV6-1 and TRBJ2-7; D is unresolved. Trimming stripped 7 bases from V and 9 bases from J, with 13 bases between. This CDR3 is 11 amino acids long. Per germline, CDR1 MNHNS and CDR2 SASEGT.

This clonotype was detected only a few times. DNA for the CDR3: TGTGCCAGCAGCTCCGGTCAGGCTGGCTACACCTTC. Translation gives CASSSGQAGYTF. The rearrangement uses TRBV5-6 and TRBJ1-2; D uncertain. This CDR3 has 12 amino acids. Between the trimmed V and J ends, which lost 3 bases and 7 bases, there was a span of 10 bases. In germline, CDR1 is SGHDT, CDR2 YYEEEE.